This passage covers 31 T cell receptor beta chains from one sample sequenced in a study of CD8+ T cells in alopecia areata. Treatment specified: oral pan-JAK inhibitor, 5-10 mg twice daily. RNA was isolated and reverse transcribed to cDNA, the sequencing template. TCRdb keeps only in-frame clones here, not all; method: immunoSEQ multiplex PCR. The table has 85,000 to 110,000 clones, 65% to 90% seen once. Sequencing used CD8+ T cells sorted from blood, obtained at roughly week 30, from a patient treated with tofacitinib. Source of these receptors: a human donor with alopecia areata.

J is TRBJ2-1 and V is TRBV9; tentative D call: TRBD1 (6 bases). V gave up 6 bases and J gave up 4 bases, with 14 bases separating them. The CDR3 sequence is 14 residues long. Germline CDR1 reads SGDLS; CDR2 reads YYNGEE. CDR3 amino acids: CASNGERGYNEQFF. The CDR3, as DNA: TGTGCCAGCAACGGGGAGAGGGGGTACAATGAGCAGTTCTTC.

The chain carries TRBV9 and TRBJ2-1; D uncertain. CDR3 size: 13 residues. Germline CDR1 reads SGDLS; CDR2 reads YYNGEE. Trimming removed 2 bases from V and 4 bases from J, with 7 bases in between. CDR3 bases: TGTGCCAGCAGCGTCGAGCAGTACAATGAGCAGTTCTTC. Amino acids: CASSVEQYNEQFF. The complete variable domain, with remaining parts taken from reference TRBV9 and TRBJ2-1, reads DSGVTQTPKHLITATGQRVTLRCSPRSGDLSVYWYQQSLDQGLQFLIQYYNGEERAKGNILERFSAQQFPDLHSELNLSSLELGDSALYFCASSVEQYNEQFFGPGTRLTVL.

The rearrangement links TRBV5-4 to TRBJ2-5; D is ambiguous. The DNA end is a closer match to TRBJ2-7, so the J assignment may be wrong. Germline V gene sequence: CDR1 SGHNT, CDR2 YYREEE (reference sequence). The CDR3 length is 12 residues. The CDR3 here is CASSLGIYEQYF. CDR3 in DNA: TGTGCCAGCAGCTTGGGGATATACGAGCAGTACTTC.

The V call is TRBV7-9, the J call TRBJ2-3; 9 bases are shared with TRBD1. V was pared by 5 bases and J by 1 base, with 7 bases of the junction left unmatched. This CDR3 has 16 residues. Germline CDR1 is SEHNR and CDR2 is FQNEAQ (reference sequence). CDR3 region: CASSDRRDRGTDTQYF. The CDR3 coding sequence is TGTGCCAGCAGCGACCGCCGGGACAGGGGCACAGATACGCAGTATTTT.

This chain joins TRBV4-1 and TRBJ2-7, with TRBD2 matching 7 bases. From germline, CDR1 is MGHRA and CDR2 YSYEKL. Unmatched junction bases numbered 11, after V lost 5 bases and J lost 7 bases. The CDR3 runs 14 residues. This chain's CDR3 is CASSYERDLGEQYF. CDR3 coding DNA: TGCGCCAGCAGCTACGAGCGGGATCTGGGGGAGCAGTACTTC.

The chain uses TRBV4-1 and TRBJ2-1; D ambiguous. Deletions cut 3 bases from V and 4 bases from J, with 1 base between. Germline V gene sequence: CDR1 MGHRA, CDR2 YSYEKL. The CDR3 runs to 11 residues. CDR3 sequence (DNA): TGCGCCAGCAGCCAGTACAATGAGCAGTTCTTC. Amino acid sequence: CASSQYNEQFF.

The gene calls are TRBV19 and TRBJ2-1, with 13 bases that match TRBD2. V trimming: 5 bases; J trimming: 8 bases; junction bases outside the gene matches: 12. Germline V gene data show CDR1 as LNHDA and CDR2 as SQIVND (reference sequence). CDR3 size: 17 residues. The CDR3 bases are TGTGCCAGTAGTGTCCCCGGACTAGCGGGAGAAGGGGATGAGCAGTTCTTC. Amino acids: CASSVPGLAGEGDEQFF. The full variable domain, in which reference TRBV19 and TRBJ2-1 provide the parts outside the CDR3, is DGGITQSPKYLFRKEGQNVTLSCEQNLNHDAMYWYRQDPGQGLRLIYYSQIVNDFQKGDIAEGYSVSREKKESFPLTVTSAQKNPTAFYLCASSVPGLAGEGDEQFFGPGTRLTVL.

The CDR3 nucleotides are TGTGCCAGCAGAAAAGAAAGCAATGAGCAGTTCTTC. Encoded protein: CASRKESNEQFF. The chain uses TRBV6-5 and TRBJ2-1; the D is unclear. There are 12 residues in the CDR3. Germline V gene data show CDR1 as MNHEY and CDR2 as SVGAGI. The germline V and J ends were trimmed by 6 bases and 6 bases, with 9 bases remaining between them.

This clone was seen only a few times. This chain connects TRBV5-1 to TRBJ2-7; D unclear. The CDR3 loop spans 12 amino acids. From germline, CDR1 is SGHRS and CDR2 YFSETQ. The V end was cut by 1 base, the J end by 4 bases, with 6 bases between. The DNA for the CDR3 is TGCGCCAGCAGCTTGACTGTTTACGAGCAGTACTTC. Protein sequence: CASSLTVYEQYF.

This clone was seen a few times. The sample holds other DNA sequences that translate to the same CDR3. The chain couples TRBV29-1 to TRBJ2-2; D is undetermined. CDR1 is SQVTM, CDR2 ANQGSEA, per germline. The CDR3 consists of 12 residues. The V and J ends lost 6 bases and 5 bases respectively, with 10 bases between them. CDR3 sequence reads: CSVPEGTGELFF. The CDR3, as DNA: TGCAGCGTCCCGGAAGGGACCGGGGAGCTGTTTTTT.

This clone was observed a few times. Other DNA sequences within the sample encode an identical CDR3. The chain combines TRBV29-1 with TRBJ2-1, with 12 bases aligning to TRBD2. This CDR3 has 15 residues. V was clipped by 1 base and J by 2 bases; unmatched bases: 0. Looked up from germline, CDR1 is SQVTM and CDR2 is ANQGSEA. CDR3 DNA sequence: TGCAGCGTTGAAGGACTAGCGGGAGCCTACAATGAGCAGTTCTTC. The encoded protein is CSVEGLAGAYNEQFF.

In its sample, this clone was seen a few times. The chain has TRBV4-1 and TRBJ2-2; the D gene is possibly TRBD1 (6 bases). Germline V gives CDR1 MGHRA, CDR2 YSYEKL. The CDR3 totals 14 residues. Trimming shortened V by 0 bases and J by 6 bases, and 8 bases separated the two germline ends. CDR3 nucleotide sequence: TGCGCCAGCAGCCAAGAGGGGGCCCCCGGGGAGCTGTTTTTT. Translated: CASSQEGAPGELFF.

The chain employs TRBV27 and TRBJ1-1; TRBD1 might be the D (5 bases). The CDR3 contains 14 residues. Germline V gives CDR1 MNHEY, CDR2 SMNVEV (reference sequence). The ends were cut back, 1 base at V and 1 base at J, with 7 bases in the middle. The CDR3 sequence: CASSLYRGNTEAFF. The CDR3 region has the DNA TGTGCCAGCAGTTTATATAGGGGGAACACTGAAGCTTTCTTT.

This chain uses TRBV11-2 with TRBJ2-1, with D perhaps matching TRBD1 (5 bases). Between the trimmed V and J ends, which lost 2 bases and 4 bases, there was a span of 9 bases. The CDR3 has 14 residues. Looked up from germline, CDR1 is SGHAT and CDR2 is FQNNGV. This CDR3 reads CASSLTGPYNEQFF. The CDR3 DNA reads TGTGCCAGCAGCTTAACAGGACCTTACAATGAGCAGTTCTTC.

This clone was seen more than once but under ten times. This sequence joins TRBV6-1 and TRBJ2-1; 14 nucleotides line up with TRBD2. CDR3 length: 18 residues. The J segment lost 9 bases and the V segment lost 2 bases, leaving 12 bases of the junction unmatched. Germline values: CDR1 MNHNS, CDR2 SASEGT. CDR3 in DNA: TGTGCCAGCAGTGAACCTTGGGGACTAGCGGGAGCTCTAGGTGAGCAGTTCTTC. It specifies CASSEPWGLAGALGEQFF.

The CDR3 protein is CASSLSPYSNQPQHF. CDR3 sequence (DNA): TGTGCCAGCAGTTTATCACCTTATAGCAATCAGCCCCAGCATTTT. The chain is built from TRBV27 and TRBJ1-5, with no clear D. V was pared by 0 bases and J by 0 bases, with 6 bases between. The CDR3 has 15 residues. Per the germline V gene, CDR1 is MNHEY and CDR2 is SMNVEV (reference sequence).

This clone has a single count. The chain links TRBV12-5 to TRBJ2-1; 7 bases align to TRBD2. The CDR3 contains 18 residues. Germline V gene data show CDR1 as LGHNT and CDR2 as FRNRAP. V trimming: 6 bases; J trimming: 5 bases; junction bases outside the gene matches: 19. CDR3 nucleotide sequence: TGTGCTAGTGGCTTACAGCAGAGACTAGCAGACATCAACAATGAGCAGTTCTTC. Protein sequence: CASGLQQRLADINNEQFF.

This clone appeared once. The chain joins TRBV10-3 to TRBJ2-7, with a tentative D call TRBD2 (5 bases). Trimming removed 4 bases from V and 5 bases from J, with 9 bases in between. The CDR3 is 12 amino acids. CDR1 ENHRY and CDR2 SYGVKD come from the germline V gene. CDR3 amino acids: CAISVAGNEQYF. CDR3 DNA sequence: TGTGCCATCAGTGTGGCCGGGAACGAGCAGTACTTC.

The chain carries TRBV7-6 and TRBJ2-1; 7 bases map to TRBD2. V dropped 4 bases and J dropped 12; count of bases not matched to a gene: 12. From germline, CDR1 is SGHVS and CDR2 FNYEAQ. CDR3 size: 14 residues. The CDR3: CASSSRDYGAGQFF. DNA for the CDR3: TGTGCCAGCAGCTCACGGGACTACGGGGCTGGGCAGTTCTTC.

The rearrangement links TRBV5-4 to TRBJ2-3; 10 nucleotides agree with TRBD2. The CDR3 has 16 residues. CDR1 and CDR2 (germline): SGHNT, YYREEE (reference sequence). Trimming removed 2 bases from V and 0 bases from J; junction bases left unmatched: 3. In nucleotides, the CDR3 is TGTGCCAGCAGCTTCGGAGCGGGAGGGAGCACAGATACGCAGTATTTT. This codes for CASSFGAGGSTDTQYF.

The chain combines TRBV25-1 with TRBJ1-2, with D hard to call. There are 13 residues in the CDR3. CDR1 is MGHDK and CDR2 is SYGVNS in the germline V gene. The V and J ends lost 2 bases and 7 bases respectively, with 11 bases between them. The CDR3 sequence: CASSETLAGGYTF. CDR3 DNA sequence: TGTGCCAGCAGTGAAACGCTCGCGGGTGGCTACACCTTC.

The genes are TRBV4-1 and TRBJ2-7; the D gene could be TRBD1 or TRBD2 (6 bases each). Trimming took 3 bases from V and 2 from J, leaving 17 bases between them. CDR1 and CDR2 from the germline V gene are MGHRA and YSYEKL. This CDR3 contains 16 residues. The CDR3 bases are TGCGCCAGCAGCCAGGTTGGCGGGACACCCACCTACGAGCAGTACTTC. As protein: CASSQVGGTPTYEQYF.

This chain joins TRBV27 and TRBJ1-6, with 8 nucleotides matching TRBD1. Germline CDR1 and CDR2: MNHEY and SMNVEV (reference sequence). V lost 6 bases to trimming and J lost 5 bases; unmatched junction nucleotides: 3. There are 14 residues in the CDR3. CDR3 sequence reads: CASSSDRDNSPLHF. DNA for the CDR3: TGTGCCAGCAGCTCGGACAGGGATAATTCACCCCTCCACTTT.

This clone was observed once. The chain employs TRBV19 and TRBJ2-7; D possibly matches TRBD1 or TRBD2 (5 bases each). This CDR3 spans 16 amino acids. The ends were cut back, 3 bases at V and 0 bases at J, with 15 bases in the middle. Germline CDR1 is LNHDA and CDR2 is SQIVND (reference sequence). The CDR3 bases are TGTGCCAGTAGTATTTCCATCGGGACCATCTCCTACGAGCAGTACTTC. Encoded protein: CASSISIGTISYEQYF.

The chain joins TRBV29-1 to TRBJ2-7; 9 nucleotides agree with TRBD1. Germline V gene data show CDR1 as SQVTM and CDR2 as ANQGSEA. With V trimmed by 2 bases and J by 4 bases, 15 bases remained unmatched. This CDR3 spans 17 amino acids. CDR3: CSVELRTAEQGAYEQYF. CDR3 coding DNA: TGCAGCGTTGAATTAAGGACGGCGGAACAGGGGGCTTACGAGCAGTACTTC.

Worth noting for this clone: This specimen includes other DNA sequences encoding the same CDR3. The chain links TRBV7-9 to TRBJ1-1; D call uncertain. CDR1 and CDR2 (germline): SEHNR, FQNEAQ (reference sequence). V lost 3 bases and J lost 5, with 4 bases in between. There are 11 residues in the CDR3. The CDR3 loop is CASSLGTEAFF. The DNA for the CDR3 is TGTGCCAGCAGCTTGGGGACTGAAGCTTTCTTT.

As DNA, the CDR3 is TGTGCCAGCAGCTTAGACTCCCGTGAGGCTGGGGCCAACGTCCTGACTTTC. This encodes CASSLDSREAGANVLTF. This chain uses TRBV7-9 with TRBJ2-6; D is undetermined. V lost 1 base and J lost 2, with 12 bases in between. Per the germline V gene, CDR1 is SEHNR and CDR2 is FQNEAQ (reference sequence). The CDR3 has 17 residues.

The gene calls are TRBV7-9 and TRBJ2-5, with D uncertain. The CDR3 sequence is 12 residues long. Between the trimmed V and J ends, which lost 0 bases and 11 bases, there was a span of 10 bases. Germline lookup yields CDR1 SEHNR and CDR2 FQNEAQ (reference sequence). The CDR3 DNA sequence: TGTGCCAGCAGCTTAGCGCTGGAAGGGCAGTACTTC. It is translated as CASSLALEGQYF.

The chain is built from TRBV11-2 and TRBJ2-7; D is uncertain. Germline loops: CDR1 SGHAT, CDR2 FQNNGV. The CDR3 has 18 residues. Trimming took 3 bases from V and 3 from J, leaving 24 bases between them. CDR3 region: CASSLNSLLTEEYYEQYF. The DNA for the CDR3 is TGTGCCAGCAGCTTGAACAGCCTCCTAACAGAGGAATACTACGAGCAGTACTTC.

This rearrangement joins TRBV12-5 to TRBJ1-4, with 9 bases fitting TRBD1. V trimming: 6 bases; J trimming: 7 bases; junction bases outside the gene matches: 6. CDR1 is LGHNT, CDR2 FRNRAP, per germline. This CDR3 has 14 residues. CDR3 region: CASGKGGQGEKLFF. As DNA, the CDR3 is TGTGCTAGTGGCAAAGGGGGACAGGGTGAAAAACTGTTTTTT.

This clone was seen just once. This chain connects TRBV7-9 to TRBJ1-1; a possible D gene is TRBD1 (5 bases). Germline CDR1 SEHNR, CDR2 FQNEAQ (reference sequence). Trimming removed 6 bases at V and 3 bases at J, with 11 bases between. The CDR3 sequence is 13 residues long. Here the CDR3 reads CASRGGTDTEAFF. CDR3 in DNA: TGTGCCAGCAGGGGGGGAACCGACACTGAAGCTTTCTTT.